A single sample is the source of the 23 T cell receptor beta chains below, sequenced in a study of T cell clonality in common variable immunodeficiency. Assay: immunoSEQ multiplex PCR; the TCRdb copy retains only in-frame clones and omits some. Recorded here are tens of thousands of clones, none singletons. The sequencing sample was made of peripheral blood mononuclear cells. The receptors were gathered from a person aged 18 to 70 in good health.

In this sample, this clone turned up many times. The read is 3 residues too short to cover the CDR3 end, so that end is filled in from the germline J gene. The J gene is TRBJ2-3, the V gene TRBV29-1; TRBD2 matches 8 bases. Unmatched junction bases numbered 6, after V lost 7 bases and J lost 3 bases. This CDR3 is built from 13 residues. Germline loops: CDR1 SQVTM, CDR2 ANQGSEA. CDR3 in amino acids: CSASGSSTDTQYF. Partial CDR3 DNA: TGCAGCGCGAGCGGGAGTTCGACAGATACG.

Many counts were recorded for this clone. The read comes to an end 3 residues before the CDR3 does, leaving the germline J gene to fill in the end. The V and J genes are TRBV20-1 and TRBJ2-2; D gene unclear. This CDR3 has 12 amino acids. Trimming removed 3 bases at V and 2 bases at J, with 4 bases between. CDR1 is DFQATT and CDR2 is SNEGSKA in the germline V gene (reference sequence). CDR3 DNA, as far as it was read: TGCAGTGCTAGCTTTAACACCGGGGAG. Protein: CSASFNTGE. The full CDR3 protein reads CSASFNTGELFF.

The CDR3 DNA, read in part, is TGTGCCACCCTGGACAGGGGAAATAATGAAAAG. Translated: CATLDRGNNEK. The full CDR3 is CATLDRGNNEKLFF. The chain joins TRBV6-2 or TRBV6-3 to TRBJ2-2; TRBD1 agrees at 9 bases. The missing CDR3 end, 3 residues past where the read stops, is filled in from the germline J gene. This CDR3 is 14 amino acids long. Germline V gives CDR1 MNHEY, CDR2 SVGEGT.

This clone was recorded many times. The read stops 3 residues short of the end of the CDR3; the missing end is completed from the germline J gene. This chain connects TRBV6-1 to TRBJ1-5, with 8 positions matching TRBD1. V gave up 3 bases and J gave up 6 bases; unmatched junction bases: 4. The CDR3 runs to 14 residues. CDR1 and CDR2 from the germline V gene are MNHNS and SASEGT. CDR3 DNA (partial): TGTGCCAGCAGTGAGACAGGGGAGCCTCAGCCC. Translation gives CASSETGEPQP. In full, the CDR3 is CASSETGEPQPQHF.

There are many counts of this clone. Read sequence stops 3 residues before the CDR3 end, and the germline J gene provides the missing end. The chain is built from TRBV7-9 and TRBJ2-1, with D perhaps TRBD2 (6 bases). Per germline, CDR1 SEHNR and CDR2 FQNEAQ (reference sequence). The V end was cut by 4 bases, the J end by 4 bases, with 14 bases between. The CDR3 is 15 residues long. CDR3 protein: CASSSRGAGYNEQFF. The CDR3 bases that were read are TGTGCCAGCAGCTCTAGGGGCGCGGGGTACAATGAG.

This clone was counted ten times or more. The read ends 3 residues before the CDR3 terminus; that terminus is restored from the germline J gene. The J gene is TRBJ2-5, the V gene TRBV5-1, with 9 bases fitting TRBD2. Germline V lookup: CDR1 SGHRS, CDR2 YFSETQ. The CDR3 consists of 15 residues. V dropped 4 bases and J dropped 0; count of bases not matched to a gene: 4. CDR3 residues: CASSRSGSYQETQYF. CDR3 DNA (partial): TGCGCCAGCAGCCGTAGCGGGAGTTACCAAGAGACC.

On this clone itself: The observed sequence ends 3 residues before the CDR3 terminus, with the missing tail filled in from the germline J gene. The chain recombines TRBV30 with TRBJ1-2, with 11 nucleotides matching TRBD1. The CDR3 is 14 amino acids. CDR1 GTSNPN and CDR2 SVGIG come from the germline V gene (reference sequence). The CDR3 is CAWRQGQGVYDYTF. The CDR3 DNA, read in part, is TGTGCCTGGAGACAGGGACAGGGGGTCTACGAC.

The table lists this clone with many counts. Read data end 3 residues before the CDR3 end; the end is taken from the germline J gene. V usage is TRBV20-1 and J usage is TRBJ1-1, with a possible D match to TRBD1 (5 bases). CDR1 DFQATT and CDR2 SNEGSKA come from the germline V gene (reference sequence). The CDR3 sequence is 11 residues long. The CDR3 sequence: CSAREAGIAFF. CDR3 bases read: TGCAGTGCTAGAGAGGCAGGGATA.

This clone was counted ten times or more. The sequenced CDR3 bases are TGTGCCAGCAGCAAATACGGACAGTTTAATGAAAAA. Encoded protein: CASSKYGQFNEK. The whole CDR3 protein reads CASSKYGQFNEKLFF. This chain uses TRBV7-2 with TRBJ1-4; D is perhaps TRBD1 (6 bases). The read comes to an end 3 residues before the CDR3 does, leaving the germline J gene to fill in the end. V dropped 5 bases and J dropped 4 bases, with 14 bases sitting between them. Germline V CDR1 and CDR2: SGHTA, FQGNSA. This CDR3 region has 15 residues. Based on the CDR3 plus reference TRBV7-2 and TRBJ1-4, the full variable domain is GAGVSQSPSNKVTEKGKDVELRCDPISGHTALYWYRQSLGQGLEFLIYFQGNSAPDKSGLPSDRFSAERTGGSVSTLTIQRTQQEDSAVYLCASSKYGQFNEKLFFGSGTQLSVL.

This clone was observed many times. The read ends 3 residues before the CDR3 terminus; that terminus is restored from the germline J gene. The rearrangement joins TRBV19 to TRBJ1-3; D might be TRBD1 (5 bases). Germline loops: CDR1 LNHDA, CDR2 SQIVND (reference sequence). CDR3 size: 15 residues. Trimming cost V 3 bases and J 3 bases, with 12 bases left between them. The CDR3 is CASSIQGRIGNTIYF. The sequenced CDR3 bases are TGTGCCAGTAGTATTCAGGGCAGGATTGGAAACACC. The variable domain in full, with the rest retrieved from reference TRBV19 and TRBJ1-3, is DGGITQSPKYLFRKEGQNVTLSCEQNLNHDAMYWYRQDPGQGLRLIYYSQIVNDFQKGDIAEGYSVSREKKESFPLTVTSAQKNPTAFYLCASSIQGRIGNTIYFGEGSWLTVV.

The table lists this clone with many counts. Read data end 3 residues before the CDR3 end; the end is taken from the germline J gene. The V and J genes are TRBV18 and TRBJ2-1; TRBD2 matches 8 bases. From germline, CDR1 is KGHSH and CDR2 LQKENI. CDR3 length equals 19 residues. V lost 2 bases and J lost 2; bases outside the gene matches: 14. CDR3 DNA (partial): TGTGCCAGCTCACCAAAATCGTCAAGCGGGGGTAGCACCTACAATGAG. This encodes CASSPKSSSGGSTYNE. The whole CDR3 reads CASSPKSSSGGSTYNEQFF.

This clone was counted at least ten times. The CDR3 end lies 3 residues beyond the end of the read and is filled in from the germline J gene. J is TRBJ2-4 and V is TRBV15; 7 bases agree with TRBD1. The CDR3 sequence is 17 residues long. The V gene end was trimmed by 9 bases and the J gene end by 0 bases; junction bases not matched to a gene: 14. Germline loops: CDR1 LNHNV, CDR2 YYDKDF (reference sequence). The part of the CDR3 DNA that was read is TGTGCCACAAGGTCCCGGGACAGTGTCGGAGCCAAAAACATT. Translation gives CATRSRDSVGAKNI. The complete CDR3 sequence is CATRSRDSVGAKNIQYF.

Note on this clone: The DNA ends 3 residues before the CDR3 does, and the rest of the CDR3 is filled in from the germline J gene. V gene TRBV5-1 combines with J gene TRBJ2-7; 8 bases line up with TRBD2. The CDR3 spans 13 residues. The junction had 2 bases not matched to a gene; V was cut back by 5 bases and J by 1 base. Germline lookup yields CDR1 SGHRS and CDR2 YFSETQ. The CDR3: CASRTGGSYEQYF. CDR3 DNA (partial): TGCGCCAGCAGAACGGGGGGGTCCTACGAG.

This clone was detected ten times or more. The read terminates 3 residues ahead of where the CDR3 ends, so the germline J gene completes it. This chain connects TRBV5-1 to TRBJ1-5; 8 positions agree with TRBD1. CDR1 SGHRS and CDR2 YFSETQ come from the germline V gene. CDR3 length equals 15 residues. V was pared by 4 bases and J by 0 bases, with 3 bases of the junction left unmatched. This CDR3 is CASSLTGASNQPQHF. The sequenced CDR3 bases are TGCGCCAGCAGCCTGACAGGGGCTAGCAATCAGCCC.

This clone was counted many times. The CDR3 protein is CASSTLDRGYGYTF. The covered CDR3 bases are TGTGCCAGTAGTACCCTCGACAGGGGATATGGC. The chain carries TRBV19 and TRBJ1-2, with 8 nucleotides matching TRBD1. The sequence runs out 3 residues before the end of the CDR3; the remainder is reconstructed from the germline J gene. J was trimmed by 5 bases and V by 4 bases; bases with no gene match: 6. CDR3 length: 14 amino acids. The germline CDR1 and CDR2 sequences are LNHDA and SQIVND (reference sequence).

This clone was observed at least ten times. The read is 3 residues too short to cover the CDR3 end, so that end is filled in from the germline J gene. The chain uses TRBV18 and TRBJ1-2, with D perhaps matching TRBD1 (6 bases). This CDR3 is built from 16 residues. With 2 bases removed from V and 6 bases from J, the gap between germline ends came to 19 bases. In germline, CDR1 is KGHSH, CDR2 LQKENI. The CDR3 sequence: CASSPEAGGERDGYTF. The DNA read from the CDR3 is TGTGCCAGCTCACCAGAAGCGGGGGGCGAGAGAGATGGC.

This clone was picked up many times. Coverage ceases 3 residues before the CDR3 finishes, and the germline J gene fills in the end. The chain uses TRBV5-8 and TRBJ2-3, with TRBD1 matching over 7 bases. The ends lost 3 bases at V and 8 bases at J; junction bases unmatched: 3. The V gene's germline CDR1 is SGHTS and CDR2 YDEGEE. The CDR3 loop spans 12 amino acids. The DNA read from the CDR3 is TGTGCCAGCAGCTCGGACAGGTTTACG. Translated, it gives CASSSDRFT. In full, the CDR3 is CASSSDRFTQYF.

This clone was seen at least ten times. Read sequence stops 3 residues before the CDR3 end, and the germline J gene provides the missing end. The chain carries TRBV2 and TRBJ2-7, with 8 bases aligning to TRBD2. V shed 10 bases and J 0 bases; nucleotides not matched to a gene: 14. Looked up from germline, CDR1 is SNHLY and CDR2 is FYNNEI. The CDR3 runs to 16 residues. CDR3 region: CATRRLAIGSSYEQYF. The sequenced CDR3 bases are TGTGCCACGCGCCGACTAGCGATCGGAAGCTCCTACGAG.

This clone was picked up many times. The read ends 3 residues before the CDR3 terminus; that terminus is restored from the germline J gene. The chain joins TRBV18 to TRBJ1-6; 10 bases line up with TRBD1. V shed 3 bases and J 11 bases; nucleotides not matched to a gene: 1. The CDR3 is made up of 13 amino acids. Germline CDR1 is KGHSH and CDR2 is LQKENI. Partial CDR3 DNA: TGTGCCAGCTCACCGGACAGGGGGGCACCC. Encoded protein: CASSPDRGAP. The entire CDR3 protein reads CASSPDRGAPLHF.

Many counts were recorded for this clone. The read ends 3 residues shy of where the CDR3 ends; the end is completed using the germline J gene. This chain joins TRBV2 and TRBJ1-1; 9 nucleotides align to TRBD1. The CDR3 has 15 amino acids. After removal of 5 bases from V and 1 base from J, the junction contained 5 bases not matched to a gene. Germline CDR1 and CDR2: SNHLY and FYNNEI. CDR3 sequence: CASSQQGARNTEAFF. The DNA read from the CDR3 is TGTGCCAGCAGTCAACAGGGGGCGCGGAACACTGAA.

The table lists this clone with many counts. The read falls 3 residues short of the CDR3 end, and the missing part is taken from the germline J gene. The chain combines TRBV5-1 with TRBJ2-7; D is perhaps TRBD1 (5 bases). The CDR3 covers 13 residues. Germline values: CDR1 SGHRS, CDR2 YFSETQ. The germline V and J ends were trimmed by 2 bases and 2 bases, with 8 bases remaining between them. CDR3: CASSLDSTYEQYF. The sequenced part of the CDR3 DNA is TGCGCCAGCAGCTTAGACAGTACCTACGAG.

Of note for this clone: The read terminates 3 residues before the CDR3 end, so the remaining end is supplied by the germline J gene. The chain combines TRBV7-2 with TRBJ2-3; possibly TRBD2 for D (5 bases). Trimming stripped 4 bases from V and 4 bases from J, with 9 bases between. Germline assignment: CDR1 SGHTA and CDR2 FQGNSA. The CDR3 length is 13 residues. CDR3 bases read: TGTGCCAGCAGCTCGATACTAGCAGATACG. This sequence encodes CASSSILADT. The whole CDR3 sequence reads CASSSILADTQYF.

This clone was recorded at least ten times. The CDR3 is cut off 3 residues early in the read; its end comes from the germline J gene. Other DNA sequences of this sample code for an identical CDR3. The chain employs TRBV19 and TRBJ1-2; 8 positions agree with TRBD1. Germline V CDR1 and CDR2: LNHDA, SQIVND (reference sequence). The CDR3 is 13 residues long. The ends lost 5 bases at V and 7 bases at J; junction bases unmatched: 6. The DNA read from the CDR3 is TGTGCCAGTAGTCCCCGACAGGGGCCTGGC. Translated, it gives CASSPRQGPG. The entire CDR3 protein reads CASSPRQGPGYTF.